What follows are 12 T cell receptor beta chains derived from one specimen sequenced in a study of tumour-infiltrating T cells in Burkitt lymphoma. The data were produced by immunoSEQ multiplex PCR, yet TCRdb's version contains in-frame clones alone and is incomplete. The sample holds about 2,000 clones, about 13% seen once. Sample: tumor tissue. The receptors derive from a human donor with Burkitt lymphoma.

This clone has only a few counts. This rearrangement joins TRBV7-6 to TRBJ2-1, with D unclear. The V end lost 5 bases, the J end lost 4 bases, and 12 bases lay between the germline ends. The CDR3 totals 14 residues. The germline V gene encodes CDR1 SGHVS and CDR2 FNYEAQ. As DNA, the CDR3 is TGTGCCAGCAGCCCAACGGATGGGTACAATGAGCAGTTCTTC. As protein: CASSPTDGYNEQFF.

This clone came up a few times. The chain recombines TRBV6-5 with TRBJ2-5; the match to TRBD2 covers 8 bases. Germline V gene data show CDR1 as MNHEY and CDR2 as SVGAGI. Trimming cost V 5 bases and J 5 bases; bases outside gene matches: 7. This CDR3 is 14 amino acids long. This CDR3 is CASSDGGARETQYF. As DNA, the CDR3 is TGTGCCAGCAGTGACGGGGGGGCTAGGGAGACCCAGTACTTC.

The CDR3 reads CASRSSVQAKNIQYF. The CDR3 region has the DNA TGTGCCAGCAGGTCTAGCGTGCAGGCCAAAAACATTCAGTACTTC. V gene TRBV5-4 combines with J gene TRBJ2-4; a possible D gene is TRBD2 (6 bases). The CDR3 extends over 15 amino acids. Germline CDR1 and CDR2: SGHNT and YYREEE (reference sequence). Deletions cut 5 bases from V and 1 base from J, with 13 bases between.

In DNA form, the CDR3 reads TGTGCCAGCAGCTTCGCTGGGGAGCTGTTTTTT. It codes for CASSFAGELFF. The V call is TRBV5-6, the J call TRBJ2-2, with D hard to call. Germline assignment: CDR1 SGHDT and CDR2 YYEEEE. The V end was cut by 2 bases, the J end by 8 bases, with 4 bases between. The CDR3 length is 11 residues. Combining the CDR3 with reference TRBV5-6 and TRBJ2-2 gives the whole variable domain DAGVTQSPTHLIKTRGQQVTLRCSPKSGHDTVSWYQQALGQGPQFIFQYYEEEERQRGNFPDRFSGHQFPNYSSELNVNALLLGDSALYLCASSFAGELFFGEGSRLTVL.

This clone was counted between two and nine times. The chain carries TRBV5-5 and TRBJ1-1; D gene uncertain. Germline V CDR1 and CDR2: SGHKS, YYEKEE (reference sequence). CDR3 length: 13 amino acids. Deletions cut 2 bases from V and 1 base from J, with 6 bases between. In nucleotides, the CDR3 is TGTGCCAGCAGCTTTTACACGAACACTGAAGCTTTCTTT. Its protein product is CASSFYTNTEAFF.

This clone was observed a few times. The V gene is TRBV4-1, the J gene TRBJ1-5; 7 nucleotides line up with TRBD1. CDR3 length equals 15 residues. V shed 2 bases and J 7 bases; nucleotides not matched to a gene: 8. The germline V gene encodes CDR1 MGHRA and CDR2 YSYEKL. The DNA for the CDR3 is TGCGCCAGCAGCCAAAGAGGGGGCGACGGACAGCCCCAGCATTTT. It encodes CASSQRGGDGQPQHF.

The sample holds a few counts of this clone. The chain couples TRBV5-5 to TRBJ2-7; 7 bases fit TRBD1. The CDR3 extends over 13 amino acids. Trimming cost V 5 bases and J 3 bases; bases outside gene matches: 5. The germline gives CDR1 SGHKS, CDR2 YYEKEE (reference sequence). The CDR3, as DNA: TGTGCCAGCAGTCCCACAGGGGACTACGAGCAGTACTTC. Its translation: CASSPTGDYEQYF. Combining the CDR3 with reference TRBV5-5 and TRBJ2-7 gives the whole variable domain DAGVTQSPTHLIKTRGQQVTLRCSPISGHKSVSWYQQVLGQGPQFIFQYYEKEERGRGNFPDRFSARQFPNYSSELNVNALLLGDSALYLCASSPTGDYEQYFGPGTRLTVT.

This clone showed up just a few times. The chain uses TRBV7-9 and TRBJ2-1; TRBD1 matches at 10 bases. J lost 1 base, V lost 4 bases, and 4 bases had no gene match. The germline V gene encodes CDR1 SEHNR and CDR2 FQNEAQ (reference sequence). The CDR3 runs to 16 residues. The chain's CDR3 is CASSSRQGASYNEQFF. CDR3 DNA sequence: TGTGCCAGCAGCTCGAGACAGGGGGCATCCTACAATGAGCAGTTCTTC.

The chain uses TRBV14 and TRBJ2-1, with D possibly called TRBD1 or TRBD2 (5 bases each). V was cut by 4 bases and J by 15 bases, with 19 bases left in between. CDR1 SGHDN and CDR2 FVKESK come from the germline V gene. The CDR3 spans 13 residues. CDR3 DNA sequence: TGTGCCAGCAGCCTTACGACCTTGGGGGTGCCGTTCTTC. This translates into CASSLTTLGVPFF. Supplemented by reference TRBV14 and TRBJ2-1, the full variable domain reads EAGVTQFPSHSVIEKGQTVTLRCDPISGHDNLYWYRRVMGKEIKFLLHFVKESKQDESGMPNNRFLAERTGGTYSTLKVQPAELEDSGVYFCASSLTTLGVPFFGPGTRLTVL.

There are a few counts of this clone. This chain uses TRBV19 with TRBJ1-6; D is ambiguous. The CDR3 is made up of 16 amino acids. Trimming left V 5 bases short and J 0 bases short, with 11 bases between. Germline CDR1 is LNHDA and CDR2 is SQIVND (reference sequence). CDR3 sequence reads: CASSAAGSSYNSPLHF. The DNA for the CDR3 is TGTGCCAGTAGTGCAGCGGGGAGCTCCTATAATTCACCCCTCCACTTT.

The chain couples TRBV7-6 to TRBJ1-3; D perhaps matches TRBD1 (5 bases). Deletions cut 3 bases from V and 0 bases from J, with 15 bases between. The CDR3 runs to 17 residues. The germline gives CDR1 SGHVS, CDR2 FNYEAQ. CDR3 residues: CASSLGTAWSSGNTIYF. Here the CDR3 DNA reads TGTGCCAGCAGCTTGGGGACGGCGTGGTCCTCTGGAAACACCATATATTTT. The full variable domain, rest sourced from reference TRBV7-6 and TRBJ1-3, is GAGVSQSPRYKVTKRGQDVALRCDPISGHVSLYWYRQALGQGPEFLTYFNYEAQQDKSGLPNDRFSAERPEGSISTLTIQRTEQRDSAMYRCASSLGTAWSSGNTIYFGEGSWLTVV.

The gene calls are TRBV19 and TRBJ1-5; D is ambiguous. CDR3 size: 16 residues. The V gene's germline CDR1 is LNHDA and CDR2 SQIVND (reference sequence). Trimming shortened V by 3 bases and J by 8 bases, and 20 bases separated the two germline ends. Here the CDR3 reads CASSIAAGYLLEPQHF. The CDR3, as DNA: TGTGCCAGTAGTATTGCTGCAGGATATCTCCTGGAGCCCCAGCATTTT. Full variable domain (remainder filled in from reference TRBV19 and TRBJ1-5): DGGITQSPKYLFRKEGQNVTLSCEQNLNHDAMYWYRQDPGQGLRLIYYSQIVNDFQKGDIAEGYSVSREKKESFPLTVTSAQKNPTAFYLCASSIAAGYLLEPQHFGDGTRLSIL.